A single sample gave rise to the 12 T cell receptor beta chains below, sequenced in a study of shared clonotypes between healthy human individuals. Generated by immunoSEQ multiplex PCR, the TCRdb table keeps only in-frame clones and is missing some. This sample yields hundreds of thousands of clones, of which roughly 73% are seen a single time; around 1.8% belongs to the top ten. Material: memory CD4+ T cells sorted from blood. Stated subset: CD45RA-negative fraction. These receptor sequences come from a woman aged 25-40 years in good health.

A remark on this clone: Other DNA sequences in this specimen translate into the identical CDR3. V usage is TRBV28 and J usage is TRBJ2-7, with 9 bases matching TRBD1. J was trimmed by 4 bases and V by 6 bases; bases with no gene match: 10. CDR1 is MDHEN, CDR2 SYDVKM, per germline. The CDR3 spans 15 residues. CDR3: CASSLGTGLGYEQYF. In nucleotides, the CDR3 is TGTGCCAGCAGCTTAGGGACAGGGCTAGGGTACGAGCAGTACTTC.

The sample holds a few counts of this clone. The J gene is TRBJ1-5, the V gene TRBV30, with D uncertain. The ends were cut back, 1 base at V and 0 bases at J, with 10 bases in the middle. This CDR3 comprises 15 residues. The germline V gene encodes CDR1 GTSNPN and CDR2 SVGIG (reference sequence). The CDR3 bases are TGTGCCTGGAGTGGAGGATCTTCTAGCAATCAGCCCCAGCATTTT. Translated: CAWSGGSSSNQPQHF.

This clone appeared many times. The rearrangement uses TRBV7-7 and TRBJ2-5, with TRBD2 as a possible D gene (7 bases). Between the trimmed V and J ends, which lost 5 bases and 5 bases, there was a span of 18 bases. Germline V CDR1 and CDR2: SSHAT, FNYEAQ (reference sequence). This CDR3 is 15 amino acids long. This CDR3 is CASSRVGGLGETQYF. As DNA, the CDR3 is TGTGCCAGCAGCCGAGTCGGGGGGCTCGGGGAGACCCAGTACTTC.

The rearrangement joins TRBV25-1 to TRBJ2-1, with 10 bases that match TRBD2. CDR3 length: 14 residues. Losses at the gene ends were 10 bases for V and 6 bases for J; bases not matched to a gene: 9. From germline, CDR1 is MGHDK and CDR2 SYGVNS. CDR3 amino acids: CATETSGTVNEQFF. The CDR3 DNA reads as TGTGCCACCGAAACTAGCGGGACCGTCAATGAGCAGTTCTTC.

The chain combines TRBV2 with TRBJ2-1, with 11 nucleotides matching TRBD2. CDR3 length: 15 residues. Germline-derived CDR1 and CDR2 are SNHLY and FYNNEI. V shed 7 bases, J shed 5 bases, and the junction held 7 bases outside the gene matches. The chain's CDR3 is CASTRGTSGNNEQFF. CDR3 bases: TGTGCCAGCACCCGGGGGACTAGCGGAAACAATGAGCAGTTCTTC.

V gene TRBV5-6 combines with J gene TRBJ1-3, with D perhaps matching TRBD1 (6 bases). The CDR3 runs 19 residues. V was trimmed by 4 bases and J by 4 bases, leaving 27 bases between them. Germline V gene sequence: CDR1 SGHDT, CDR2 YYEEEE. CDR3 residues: CASSDFGDIQGFGGNTIYF. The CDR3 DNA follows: TGTGCCAGCAGCGACTTTGGAGACATACAGGGCTTTGGGGGAAACACCATATATTTT.

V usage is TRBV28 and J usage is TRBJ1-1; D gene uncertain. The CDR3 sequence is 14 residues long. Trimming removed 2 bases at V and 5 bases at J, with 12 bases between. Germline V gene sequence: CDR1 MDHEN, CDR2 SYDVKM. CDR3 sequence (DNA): TGTGCCAGCAGTTTAATCGAGGAGACTACTGAAGCTTTCTTT. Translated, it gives CASSLIEETTEAFF.

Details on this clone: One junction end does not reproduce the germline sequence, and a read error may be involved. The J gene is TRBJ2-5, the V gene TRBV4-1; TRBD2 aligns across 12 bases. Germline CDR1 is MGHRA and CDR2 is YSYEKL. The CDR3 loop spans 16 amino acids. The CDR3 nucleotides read TGCGCCAGCAGCCTCGGGACTAGCGGGTACCACGAGACCCAGTACTTC. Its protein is CASSLGTSGYHETQYF.

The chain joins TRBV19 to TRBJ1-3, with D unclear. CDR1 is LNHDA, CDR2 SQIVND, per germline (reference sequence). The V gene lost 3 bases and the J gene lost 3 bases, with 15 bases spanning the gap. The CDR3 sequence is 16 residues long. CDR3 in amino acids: CASSILLEAVGNTIYF. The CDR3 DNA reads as TGTGCCAGTAGTATCCTCCTCGAGGCGGTTGGAAACACCATATATTTT.

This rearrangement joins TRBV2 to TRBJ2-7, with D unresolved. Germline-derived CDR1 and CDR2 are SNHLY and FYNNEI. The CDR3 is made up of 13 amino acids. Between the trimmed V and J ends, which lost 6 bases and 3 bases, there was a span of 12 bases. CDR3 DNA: TGTGCCAGCAGAATGGACGGTAACTACGAGCAGTACTTC. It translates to CASRMDGNYEQYF.

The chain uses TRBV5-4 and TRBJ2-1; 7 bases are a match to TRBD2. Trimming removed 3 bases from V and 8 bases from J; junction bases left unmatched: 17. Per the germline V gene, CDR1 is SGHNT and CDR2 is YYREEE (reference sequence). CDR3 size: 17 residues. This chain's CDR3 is CASSSPPWEGRLYEQFF. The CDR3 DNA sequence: TGTGCCAGCAGCTCCCCACCATGGGAGGGCCGTCTCTATGAGCAGTTCTTC.

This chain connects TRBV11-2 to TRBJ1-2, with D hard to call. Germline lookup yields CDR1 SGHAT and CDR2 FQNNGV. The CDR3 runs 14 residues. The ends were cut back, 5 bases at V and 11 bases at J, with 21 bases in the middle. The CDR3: CASSPNRGPLEYTF. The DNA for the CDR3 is TGTGCCAGCAGCCCAAACCGTGGCCCTCTGGAGTACACCTTC. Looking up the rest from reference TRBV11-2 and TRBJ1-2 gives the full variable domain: EAGVAQSPRYKIIEKRQSVAFWCNPISGHATLYWYQQILGQGPKLLIQFQNNGVVDDSQLPKDRFSAERLKGVDSTLKIQPAKLEDSAVYLCASSPNRGPLEYTFGSGTRLTVV.